The sequence of this T cell receptor (beta chain) was determined in a study of blood T cell repertoires in COVID-19. This CDR3 spans 14 amino acids. Germline-derived CDR1 and CDR2 are KGHSH and LQKENI. V lost 4 bases and J lost 5, with 14 bases in between. Measured with immunoSEQ multiplex PCR; TCRdb has only the in-frame clones, and not every one. The data show under 65,000 clones, with approximately 90% seen just once and 3% to 3.5% held by the top ten. The source of this sequence is a man aged 45 to 65 with acute or convalescent COVID-19. The chain has TRBV18 and TRBJ1-1, with a tentative D call TRBD1 (6 bases). The specimen was peripheral blood. The CDR3 here is CASSLDRIGTEAFF. CDR3 coding DNA: TGTGCCAGCTCACTTGACAGGATCGGTACTGAAGCTTTCTTT.